Listed here are 5 T cell receptor beta chains from one sample, sequenced in a study of blood T cell repertoires in COVID-19. Profiling relied on immunoSEQ multiplex PCR, and the TCRdb table lists in-frame clones only, not all of them. The sample consists of a few hundred thousand clones, about 89% of them appearing once. The sequencing input was PBMCs or T cells enriched from blood (not recorded which). These receptors originate from a woman in her thirties or forties who had recovered from COVID-19.

This clone appeared a single time. The V call is TRBV9, the J call TRBJ1-1; tentative D call: TRBD1 (6 bases). Germline V gene data show CDR1 as SGDLS and CDR2 as YYNGEE. V lost 6 bases to trimming and J lost 7 bases, with 16 bases between them. The CDR3 has 13 amino acids. In DNA form, the CDR3 reads TGTGCCAGCAAGGGGGGGCAGTCCGGTGAAGCTTTCTTT. It encodes CASKGGQSGEAFF.

J is TRBJ2-3 and V is TRBV4-3; 8 nucleotides align to TRBD1. The CDR3 is 15 amino acids. After removal of 4 bases from V and 6 bases from J, the junction contained 9 bases not matched to a gene. Germline V gene lookup returns CDR1 LGHNA and CDR2 YSLEER. CDR3 protein: CASSPQTDRADTQYF. The CDR3 DNA reads as TGCGCCAGCAGCCCCCAAACGGACAGGGCGGATACGCAGTATTTT.

This clone was seen a single time. This chain connects TRBV2 to TRBJ2-1; 12 positions agree with TRBD2. After removal of 3 bases from V and 7 bases from J, the junction contained 7 bases not matched to a gene. The length of the CDR3 is 16 residues. Germline V lookup: CDR1 SNHLY, CDR2 FYNNEI. Written as DNA, the CDR3 is TGTGCCAGCAGTGAGCTACTAGCGGGAGGAGGGAATGAGCAGTTCTTC. Protein sequence: CASSELLAGGGNEQFF.

This clone has just one count. V is TRBV27 and J is TRBJ2-1; 14 bases are shared with TRBD2. The CDR3 spans 14 residues. With V trimmed by 5 bases and J by 11 bases, 5 bases remained unmatched. In germline, CDR1 is MNHEY, CDR2 SMNVEV (reference sequence). CDR3 amino acids: CASSPGLAGVQQFF. The CDR3 nucleotides read TGTGCCAGCAGTCCGGGACTAGCGGGAGTACAGCAGTTCTTC.

In this sample, this clone turned up once. The V and J genes are TRBV6-5 and TRBJ2-5; 8 bases align to TRBD2. Germline V gene sequence: CDR1 MNHEY, CDR2 SVGAGI. V was pared by 8 bases and J by 5 bases, with 7 bases of the junction left unmatched. The CDR3 totals 13 residues. As DNA, the CDR3 is TGTGCCAGCTGCGTGCCGGGGGGGGAGACCCAGTACTTC. Its translation is CASCVPGGETQYF.